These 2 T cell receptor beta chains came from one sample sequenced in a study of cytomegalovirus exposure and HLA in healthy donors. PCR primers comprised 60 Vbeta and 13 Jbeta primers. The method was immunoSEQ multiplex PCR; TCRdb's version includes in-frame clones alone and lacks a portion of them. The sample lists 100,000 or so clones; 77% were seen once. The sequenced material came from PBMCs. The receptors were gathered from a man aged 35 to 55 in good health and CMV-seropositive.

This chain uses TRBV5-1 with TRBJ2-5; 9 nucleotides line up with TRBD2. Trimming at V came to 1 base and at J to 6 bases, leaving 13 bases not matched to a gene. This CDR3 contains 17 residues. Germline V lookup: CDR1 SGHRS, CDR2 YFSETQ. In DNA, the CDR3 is TGCGCCAGCAGCTTGCCGTACGGCGGGGGGGCCGGGAAGACCCAGTACTTC. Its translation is CASSLPYGGGAGKTQYF.

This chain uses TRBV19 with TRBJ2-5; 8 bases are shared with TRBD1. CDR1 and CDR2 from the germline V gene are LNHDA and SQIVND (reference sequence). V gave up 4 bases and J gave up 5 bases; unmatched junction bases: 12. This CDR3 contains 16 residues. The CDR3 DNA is TGTGCCAGTAGTAATTCTTTCAGGGGGCGCCGGGAGACCCAGTACTTC. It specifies CASSNSFRGRRETQYF.